This is a list of T cell receptor beta chains from one sample in a study of T cell responses to AZD1222 COVID-19 vaccine. Assay used: immunoSEQ multiplex PCR; TCRdb lists only in-frame clones, some missing. The sample has about 110,000 clones; around 90% are singletons. The input for sequencing was peripheral blood, taken 28 days after the second AZD1222 dose. The receptors were gathered from an adult who received the AZD1222 COVID-19 vaccine. CDR3s include the opening cysteine and the closing phenylalanine or tryptophan. A D gene is named only where the DNA matches it firmly. Some rows have no size entry. The others give once, few or many, or a class for an expanded clone.

>.|TRBD2|TRBJ2-5|17|TRBV7-2
TGTGCCAGCAGCCAGATCGTGGGGCTAGCGGGAGAGAAGACCCAGTACTTC
CASSQIVGLAGEKTQYF
>.|.|TRBJ1-2|12|TRBV5-5
TGTGCCAGCAGCTCCCAGGGACGCGGCTACACCTTC
CASSSQGRGYTF
>once|.|TRBJ2-7|15|TRBV11-3
TGTGCCAGCAGCTTAGATGGAGGGTCGCCCTACGAGCAGTACTTC
CASSLDGGSPYEQYF
>.|TRBD2|TRBJ2-5|18|TRBV5-4
TGTGCCAGCAGTGCGGGCTGGACCCGACTAGCGGCCCAAGAGACCCAGTACTTC
CASSAGWTRLAAQETQYF
>.|TRBD1|TRBJ2-5|14|TRBV27
TGTGCCAGCCGTCTGGGGACAGGTCAAGAGACCCAGTACTTC
CASRLGTGQETQYF
>.|.|TRBJ1-4|14|TRBV6-5
TGTGCCAGCAGTTACTCTGCAGTCAAGGAAAAACTGTTTTTT
CASSYSAVKEKLFF
>.|TRBD1|TRBJ2-7|13|TRBV28
TGTGCCAGCACCGGGACAGCCCCCTACGAGCAGTACTTC
CASTGTAPYEQYF
>once|.|TRBJ1-2|14|TRBV7-9
TGTGCCACCAGAGAACCGGGACCCTACTATGGCTACACCTTC
CATREPGPYYGYTF
>.|TRBD1|TRBJ1-1|13|TRBV27
TGTGCCAGCAGTTTCGGGACAGGAGGAGAAGCTTTCTTT
CASSFGTGGEAFF
>.|.|TRBJ2-3|16|TRBV7-2
TGTGCCAGCAGCCTAACTTTCTCGACTCGCACAGATACGCAGTATTTT
CASSLTFSTRTDTQYF
>.|.|TRBJ1-2|13|TRBV19
TGTGCCAGTAGTCCGAGAGGGGGTGTAGGCTACACCTTC
CASSPRGGVGYTF
>.|TRBD1|TRBJ1-5|13|TRBV30
TGTGCCTGGGGACAGGGGCCGATGATGCCCCAGCATTTT
CAWGQGPMMPQHF
>.|.|TRBJ1-6|17|TRBV7-3
TGTGCCAGCAGCCTCAGGATGGGTAAGTCCTATAATTCACCCCTCCACTTT
CASSLRMGKSYNSPLHF
>.|.|TRBJ2-1|14|TRBV24-1
TGTGCCACCAGTTTACACTACTCCTACAATGAGCAGTTCTTC
CATSLHYSYNEQFF
>.|.|TRBJ2-7|11|TRBV2
TGTGCCAGCAGCATTTCCTACGAGCAGTACTTC
CASSISYEQYF
>.|.|TRBJ1-1|16|TRBV5-6
TGTGCCAGCAGCTTGTTTGGGATCGGGTGGAACACTGAAGCTTTCTTT
CASSLFGIGWNTEAFF
>.|TRBD1|TRBJ1-4|16|TRBV25-1
TGTGCCAGCAGTGAATCGACAGGGGGCCGTCCGGGGAAACTGTTTTTT
CASSESTGGRPGKLFF
>.|.|TRBJ1-1|15|TRBV11-3
TGTGCCAGCAGCTTAGAGGCGGGGAGGGGGGCTGAAGCTTTCTTT
CASSLEAGRGAEAFF
>.|.|TRBJ1-5|17|TRBV11-2
TGTGCCAGCAGCTTAGGGGTAGGGCAGGGAAGCAATCAGCCCCAGCATTTT
CASSLGVGQGSNQPQHF
>.|.|TRBJ1-6|16|TRBV6-1
TGTGCCAGCAGTGGCCTGTCGAGCTCCTATAATTCACCCCTCCACTTT
CASSGLSSSYNSPLHF
>.|.|TRBJ1-1|13|TRBV13
TGTGCCAGCAGCCCAAGCTCCAGCACTGAAGCTTTCTTT
CASSPSSSTEAFF